The 16 T cell receptor beta chains in this list originate from one sample, sequenced in a study of blood T cell repertoires in COVID-19. This table comes from immunoSEQ multiplex PCR, and its TCRdb copy is limited to in-frame clones, with some not included. The table records 430,000 or so clones, approximately 90% of them present only once. Sequenced input: PBMCs or T cells enriched from blood (not recorded which). The origin of the receptors is a woman in her thirties or forties who had recovered from COVID-19.

The genes are TRBV19 and TRBJ2-7, with D unresolved. This CDR3 spans 14 amino acids. Germline V gene sequence: CDR1 LNHDA, CDR2 SQIVND (reference sequence). V shed 2 bases and J shed 3 bases, with 11 bases lying between them. CDR3 nucleotides: TGTGCCAGTAGTATAAGGCAGGATTACTACGAGCAGTACTTC. Amino acids: CASSIRQDYYEQYF.

The chain carries TRBV21-1 and TRBJ1-4; TRBD1, the table's D call, lacks a check against the DNA. TRBV21-1 is a pseudogene locus. The CDR3 loop spans 17 amino acids. In DNA form, the CDR3 reads TGTGCCAGCAGAGACAGGGGGCGCTTATTTTCTAATGAAAAACTGTTTTTT. Translated, it gives CASRDRGRLFSNEKLFF.

The rearrangement links TRBV6-5 to TRBJ2-4; D might be TRBD2 (5 bases). The V and J ends lost 7 bases and 5 bases respectively, with 15 bases between them. The germline CDR1 and CDR2 sequences are MNHEY and SVGAGI. The CDR3 extends over 14 amino acids. The CDR3: CASKEVTVENIQYF. The CDR3 DNA reads as TGTGCCAGCAAGGAGGTAACAGTTGAAAACATTCAGTACTTC.

This clone was seen a single time. The chain uses TRBV5-1 and TRBJ2-3, with TRBD2 matching over 8 bases. CDR1 and CDR2 (germline): SGHRS, YFSETQ. Trimming took 5 bases from V and 6 from J; bases not matched to a gene: 5. CDR3 length: 13 amino acids. This chain's CDR3 is CASRGTSGDTQYF. In nucleotides, the CDR3 is TGCGCCAGCAGAGGGACTAGTGGGGATACGCAGTATTTT. The whole variable domain, filled in from reference TRBV5-1 and TRBJ2-3, reads KAGVTQTPRYLIKTRGQQVTLSCSPISGHRSVSWYQQTPGQGLQFLFEYFSETQRNKGNFPGRFSGRQFSNSRSEMNVSTLELGDSALYLCASRGTSGDTQYFGPGTRLTVL.

V is TRBV12-3 or TRBV12-4 and J is TRBJ1-1; D call uncertain. This CDR3 contains 13 residues. V was trimmed by 7 bases and J by 1 base, leaving 10 bases between them. The CDR3 loop is CASTRRTNTEAFF. The DNA of the CDR3 is TGTGCCAGCACCAGGAGGACGAACACTGAAGCTTTCTTT.

CDR3 DNA sequence: TGCGCCAGCAGCCAAGGGGGCGGGGCATCGCAGCCCCAGCATTTT. Its translation is CASSQGGGASQPQHF. J is TRBJ1-5 and V is TRBV4-1, with TRBD1 as a possible D gene (5 bases). Germline CDR1 MGHRA, CDR2 YSYEKL. CDR3 length equals 15 residues. V was trimmed by 1 base and J by 7 bases, leaving 14 bases between them.

V is TRBV5-1 and J is TRBJ2-5, with D hard to call. The V end was cut by 4 bases, the J end by 0 bases, with 4 bases between. The germline V gene encodes CDR1 SGHRS and CDR2 YFSETQ. The CDR3 extends over 12 amino acids. The CDR3 nucleotides are TGCGCCAGCAGCCAGAACCAAGAGACCCAGTACTTC. Translating it yields CASSQNQETQYF.

As concerns this clone: The sample has other DNA sequences that encode this CDR3 too. The V gene is TRBV25-1, the J gene TRBJ1-1; TRBD1 is a possible D gene (6 bases). Germline lookup yields CDR1 MGHDK and CDR2 SYGVNS. This CDR3 spans 11 amino acids. V lost 6 bases to trimming and J lost 6 bases, with 8 bases between them. CDR3 coding DNA: TGTGCCAGCAGGACAGGCCCTGAAGCTTTCTTT. Its translation: CASRTGPEAFF.

V is TRBV6-1 and J is TRBJ1-2; 9 nucleotides match TRBD1. This CDR3 region has 17 residues. Germline V lookup: CDR1 MNHNS, CDR2 SASEGT. J was trimmed by 3 bases and V by 0 bases; bases with no gene match: 8. Here the CDR3 DNA reads TGTGCCAGCAGTGAAGCGCTTCGACAGGGGGGACACTATGGCTACACCTTC. Residues: CASSEALRQGGHYGYTF.

The J gene is TRBJ2-3, the V gene TRBV13; 14 bases line up with TRBD2. The germline CDR1 and CDR2 sequences are PRHDT and FYEKMQ (reference sequence). CDR3 size: 16 residues. After removal of 2 bases from V and 5 bases from J, the junction contained 3 bases not matched to a gene. The CDR3 DNA reads as TGTGCCAGCAGCTTAAGACTAGCGGGAGGGAGAGATACGCAGTATTTT. This gives the protein CASSLRLAGGRDTQYF.

The chain has TRBV19 and TRBJ1-4, with 7 nucleotides matching TRBD1. The J segment lost 0 bases and the V segment lost 5 bases, leaving 3 bases of the junction unmatched. This CDR3 is built from 15 residues. The germline CDR1 and CDR2 sequences are LNHDA and SQIVND (reference sequence). The CDR3 region is CASSRDSATNEKLFF. CDR3 bases: TGTGCCAGTAGTCGGGACAGTGCAACTAATGAAAAACTGTTTTTT.

The J gene is TRBJ2-1, the V gene TRBV14; 7 nucleotides agree with TRBD2. CDR1 is SGHDN, CDR2 FVKESK, per germline. J was trimmed by 5 bases and V by 7 bases; bases with no gene match: 5. This CDR3 is built from 13 residues. Written as DNA, the CDR3 is TGTGCCAGCACGGGACTAAACAACAATGAGCAGTTCTTC. This encodes CASTGLNNNEQFF. Combining the CDR3 with reference TRBV14 and TRBJ2-1 gives the whole variable domain EAGVTQFPSHSVIEKGQTVTLRCDPISGHDNLYWYRRVMGKEIKFLLHFVKESKQDESGMPNNRFLAERTGGTYSTLKVQPAELEDSGVYFCASTGLNNNEQFFGPGTRLTVL.

The chain links TRBV6-5 to TRBJ2-7, with D possibly being TRBD2 (6 bases). The CDR3 consists of 15 residues. Trimming pared 4 bases from V and 3 bases from J, leaving 16 bases between. CDR1 MNHEY and CDR2 SVGAGI come from the germline V gene. CDR3 sequence reads: CASSSQSGAVYEQYF. The CDR3 DNA follows: TGTGCCAGCAGTTCACAGTCGGGAGCTGTCTACGAGCAGTACTTC.

The chain joins TRBV15 to TRBJ2-2; D not certain. Germline V CDR1 and CDR2: LNHNV, YYDKDF (reference sequence). Trimming took off 5 bases at V and 5 bases at J, with 12 bases between the two ends. The CDR3 loop spans 14 amino acids. The CDR3, as DNA: TGTGCCACCAGCCCCTCCTATGAGACCGGGGAGCTGTTTTTT. It is translated as CATSPSYETGELFF.

This clone was observed a handful of times. The chain recombines TRBV27 with TRBJ2-2; TRBD2 is a possible D gene (5 bases). V lost 6 bases and J lost 2, with 10 bases in between. There are 14 residues in the CDR3. Germline assignment: CDR1 MNHEY and CDR2 SMNVEV (reference sequence). In DNA, the CDR3 is TGTGCCAGCAGAGGACTTACAAACACCGGGGAGCTGTTTTTT. This encodes CASRGLTNTGELFF.

The J gene is TRBJ2-1, the V gene TRBV19; TRBD2 aligns across 10 bases. This CDR3 has 13 amino acids. CDR1 and CDR2 from the germline V gene are LNHDA and SQIVND (reference sequence). The J segment lost 12 bases and the V segment lost 7 bases, leaving 9 bases of the junction unmatched. The DNA for the CDR3 is TGTGCCAGTACTGCGGGGACTAGCGTTGTGCAGTTCTTC. Amino acid sequence: CASTAGTSVVQFF.